The next 3 T cell receptor beta chains were all read from a single sample in a study of Ad26.COV2.S vaccination and SARS-CoV-2 variants. As to treatment: 15 to 20 received Ad26.COV2.S at low or high dose, single or two shots; a few received placebo; per-sample allocation not given. Specimen acquisition occurred on day 63 following the initial vaccine or placebo injection. The table came from immunoSEQ multiplex PCR; TCRdb's copy has only in-frame clones and leaves some out. Here the sample spans around 320,000 clones, around 85% being singletons. The source was peripheral blood, collected in a trial of Ad26.COV2.S vaccine versus placebo. Receptor source: a person aged 18 to 59 who received the Ad26.COV2.S COVID-19 vaccine or a placebo.

This clone was observed at least ten times. This rearrangement joins TRBV7-9 to TRBJ1-6; D is perhaps TRBD1 (5 bases). CDR3 length: 12 residues. V lost 0 bases and J 13 bases, leaving 7 bases between the germline ends. From germline, CDR1 is SEHNR and CDR2 FQNEAQ (reference sequence). The CDR3 coding sequence is TGTGCCAGCAGCTTAGCAGAGGGGCCCCTCCACTTT. Protein sequence: CASSLAEGPLHF.

This clone was observed a single time. The rearrangement links TRBV6-1 to TRBJ2-7; 9 bases fit TRBD2. From germline, CDR1 is MNHNS and CDR2 SASEGT. J was trimmed by 7 bases and V by 2 bases; bases with no gene match: 9. There are 15 residues in the CDR3. Written as DNA, the CDR3 is TGTGCCAGCAGTGAACCGACTAGCGGATCTACGGAGCAGTACTTC. It translates to CASSEPTSGSTEQYF.

The J gene is TRBJ1-2, the V gene TRBV28; no clear D. Per the germline V gene, CDR1 is MDHEN and CDR2 is SYDVKM. V was clipped by 2 bases and J by 6 bases, with 13 bases between them. This CDR3 has 14 amino acids. The CDR3 reads CASSLVQTIHGYTF. CDR3 nucleotides: TGTGCCAGCAGTTTAGTGCAGACCATCCATGGCTACACCTTC.